This T cell receptor beta chain was captured in a study of PD-L1 blockade in urothelial cancer. About the study: The median number of T cells present in blood samples was 130,000 to 150,000.

This CDR3 spans 13 amino acids. With 8 bases clipped from V and 1 base from J, the junction kept 1 base outside the gene matches. The germline CDR1 and CDR2 sequences are SGHVS and FQNEAQ. Sequenced by immunoSEQ multiplex PCR; TCRdb stores in-frame clones only, minus some. The sample records approximately 30,000 clones, 80% to 90% being singletons. Time point specified: peripheral blood 6 weeks after treatment start. The receptor was isolated from an older man with urothelial cancer. V and J are TRBV7-8 and TRBJ1-5; 8 bases align to TRBD1. Sequenced here: PBMCs, sampled around atezolizumab (anti-PD-L1) treatment. CDR3 coding DNA: TGTGCCAGCCGGGACAGGAGCAATCAGCCCCAGCATTTT. As protein: CASRDRSNQPQHF.